Below are 17 T cell receptor beta chains sequenced from a single sample in a study of T cell changes during pregnancy in multiple sclerosis. Clones were sequenced by immunoSEQ multiplex PCR, and TCRdb holds only the in-frame ones, with some missing. The data show over 70,000 clones, 91% seen once. This sample comprised peripheral blood, obtained in the first trimester of pregnancy. Receptors originate from a female donor in good health, enrolled as a control in a pregnancy study.

This chain joins TRBV18 and TRBJ1-2; the match to TRBD1 covers 8 bases. The CDR3 loop spans 13 amino acids. Germline V gene data show CDR1 as KGHSH and CDR2 as LQKENI. Trimming at V came to 6 bases and at J to 4 bases, leaving 4 bases not matched to a gene. The CDR3 reads CASSADRAYGYTF. CDR3 DNA sequence: TGTGCCAGCTCCGCGGACAGGGCCTATGGCTACACCTTC.

The CDR3 sequence: CASSPDRQGAVYGYTF. The CDR3 DNA sequence: TGTGCCAGCTCACCCGATAGACAGGGGGCCGTGTATGGCTACACCTTC. The V and J genes are TRBV18 and TRBJ1-2, with 10 bases fitting TRBD1. CDR3 length: 16 amino acids. In germline, CDR1 is KGHSH, CDR2 LQKENI. V was clipped by 3 bases and J by 5 bases; unmatched bases: 9.

The chain is built from TRBV28 and TRBJ2-1; 9 bases fit TRBD2. The V gene's germline CDR1 is MDHEN and CDR2 SYDVKM. V shed 5 bases and J 3 bases; nucleotides not matched to a gene: 8. The CDR3 sequence is 16 residues long. The CDR3 bases are TGTGCCAGCAGTCCCAGAGCGGGGGGACTCTACAATGAGCAGTTCTTC. This gives the protein CASSPRAGGLYNEQFF.

In its sample, this clone was seen once. The gene calls are TRBV6-6 and TRBJ1-3; a weak D match, TRBD1 (5 bases). This CDR3 contains 15 residues. The V end lost 8 bases, the J end lost 0 bases, and 14 bases lay between the germline ends. Germline CDR1 reads MNHNY; CDR2 reads SVGAGI (reference sequence). The CDR3 DNA sequence: TGTGCCAGCGGGCGGGGGGGTAGCTCTGGAAACACCATATATTTT. Translating gives CASGRGGSSGNTIYF.

This chain connects TRBV7-3 to TRBJ2-3, with D uncertain. From germline, CDR1 is SGHTA and CDR2 FQGTGA. The CDR3 is made up of 15 amino acids. V shed 2 bases and J shed 2 bases, with 11 bases lying between them. CDR3 loop: CASSLAPVVTDTQYF. CDR3 nucleotide sequence: TGTGCCAGCAGCTTAGCCCCAGTGGTCACAGATACGCAGTATTTT.

The rearrangement uses TRBV4-3 and TRBJ2-3, with 14 bases aligning to TRBD2. The CDR3 is made up of 20 amino acids. CDR1 LGHNA and CDR2 YSLEER come from the germline V gene. The junction had 11 bases not matched to a gene; V was cut back by 3 bases and J by 0 bases. CDR3: CASSQPSPGTSGGSTDTQYF. As DNA, the CDR3 is TGCGCCAGCAGCCAGCCAAGCCCCGGGACTAGCGGGGGCAGCACAGATACGCAGTATTTT.

This clone came up a few times. The rearrangement uses TRBV10-1 and TRBJ2-7, with D hard to call. Between the trimmed V and J ends, which lost 7 bases and 6 bases, there was a span of 10 bases. Germline lookup yields CDR1 WNHNN and CDR2 SYGVQD (reference sequence). The CDR3 is 11 residues long. The CDR3 DNA is TGCGCCAGCATCGGGTCGGGCGAGCAGTACTTC. Protein: CASIGSGEQYF.

The chain joins TRBV15 to TRBJ1-6, with D uncertain. Germline assignment: CDR1 LNHNV and CDR2 YYDKDF (reference sequence). There are 12 residues in the CDR3. V was pared by 0 bases and J by 14 bases, with 8 bases between. CDR3 region: CATSRDPGSLHF. The CDR3 coding sequence is TGTGCCACCAGCAGAGACCCGGGATCCCTCCACTTT. The whole variable domain, filled in from reference TRBV15 and TRBJ1-6, reads DAMVIQNPRYQVTQFGKPVTLSCSQTLNHNVMYWYQQKSSQAPKLLFHYYDKDFNNEADTPDNFQSRRPNTSFCFLDIRSPGLGDTAMYLCATSRDPGSLHFGNGTRLTVT.

The V and J genes are TRBV28 and TRBJ2-3, with 8 positions matching TRBD2. Germline assignment: CDR1 MDHEN and CDR2 SYDVKM. Unmatched junction bases numbered 5, after V lost 2 bases and J lost 1 base. The CDR3 runs to 16 residues. The CDR3 DNA follows: TGTGCCAGCAGTTTAACGGGGGGGACTGGCACAGATACGCAGTATTTT. It yields the protein CASSLTGGTGTDTQYF.

This sequence joins TRBV4-3 and TRBJ1-2; D is unresolved. Germline V gives CDR1 LGHNA, CDR2 YSLEER. Trimming shortened V by 0 bases and J by 4 bases, and 12 bases separated the two germline ends. The CDR3 totals 15 residues. As DNA, the CDR3 is TGCGCCAGCAGCCAAGATCGAAGTACAGCCTATGGCTACACCTTC. Protein: CASSQDRSTAYGYTF.

The gene calls are TRBV27 and TRBJ1-2; D is uncertain. Germline assignment: CDR1 MNHEY and CDR2 SMNVEV (reference sequence). V was trimmed by 5 bases and J by 5 bases, leaving 18 bases between them. CDR3 length equals 15 residues. The CDR3, as DNA: TGTGCCAGCAGTCCGGTCCCGGACTCCCTTTATGGCTACACCTTC. It is translated as CASSPVPDSLYGYTF.

CDR3: CASSLGTRVETQYF. The CDR3 DNA follows: TGTGCCAGCAGCTTAGGGACCAGGGTTGAGACCCAGTACTTC. The V gene is TRBV7-9, the J gene TRBJ2-5, with D tentatively TRBD1 (5 bases). Germline lookup yields CDR1 SEHNR and CDR2 FQNEAQ (reference sequence). V lost 1 base and J lost 5, with 11 bases in between. This CDR3 is 14 amino acids long.

The V and J genes are TRBV27 and TRBJ1-2; D perhaps matches TRBD1 (5 bases). V lost 3 bases to trimming and J lost 4 bases, with 18 bases between them. The CDR3 spans 16 residues. In germline, CDR1 is MNHEY, CDR2 SMNVEV (reference sequence). The CDR3 here is CASSFGGLEGAYGYTF. CDR3 in DNA: TGTGCCAGCAGTTTCGGGGGTCTTGAAGGGGCCTATGGCTACACCTTC.

This chain's CDR3 is CAWSVRKGSGGYYGYTF. In DNA, the CDR3 is TGTGCCTGGAGTGTACGTAAAGGTTCAGGGGGCTACTATGGCTACACCTTC. The genes are TRBV30 and TRBJ1-2, with 8 bases fitting TRBD1. Unmatched junction bases numbered 12, after V lost 0 bases and J lost 3 bases. The CDR3 spans 17 residues. Per the germline V gene, CDR1 is GTSNPN and CDR2 is SVGIG (reference sequence).

The sample holds a few counts of this clone. The CDR3 is CASSLVQGYGYTF. CDR3 DNA sequence: TGTGCCAGCAGCTTAGTGCAGGGGTATGGCTACACCTTC. This rearrangement joins TRBV7-6 to TRBJ1-2; D possibly corresponds to TRBD1 (6 bases). Germline V gene sequence: CDR1 SGHVS, CDR2 FNYEAQ. This CDR3 spans 13 amino acids. The ends were cut back, 1 base at V and 5 bases at J, with 8 bases in the middle.

The rearrangement links TRBV5-4 to TRBJ2-7, with 9 bases fitting TRBD2. Per germline, CDR1 SGHNT and CDR2 YYREEE (reference sequence). J was trimmed by 2 bases and V by 2 bases; bases with no gene match: 2. This CDR3 has 14 amino acids. CDR3 protein: CASSFGTSTYEQYF. The CDR3, as DNA: TGTGCCAGCAGCTTTGGGACTAGCACCTACGAGCAGTACTTC.

V is TRBV4-2 and J is TRBJ1-1; D ambiguous. The CDR3 runs to 14 residues. Trimming pared 0 bases from V and 7 bases from J, leaving 12 bases between. Germline values: CDR1 LGHNA, CDR2 YNFKEQ. DNA for the CDR3: TGTGCCAGCAGCCAAGATCTTATAGTGAGTGAAGCTTTCTTT. Its protein is CASSQDLIVSEAFF.